Listed below are T cell receptor beta chains from one sample, sequenced in a study of blood T cell repertoires in COVID-19. This table comes from immunoSEQ multiplex PCR, and its TCRdb copy is limited to in-frame clones, with some not included. The repertoire holds 250,000 to 350,000 clones, nearly 90% seen once, with approximately 5.4% in the top ten. Sample: PBMCs or T cells enriched from blood (not recorded which). The source is a woman under 40 who had recovered from COVID-19. The CDR3 runs from the conserved cysteine through the conserved F or W. D genes are given only for firm matches. Where a row states a size, it is once, few, many or the class of an expanded clone; other rows omit it.

D	size	V	J	CDR3	DNA
.	.	TRBV30	TRBJ2-7	CAWSARGRGPYF	TGTGCCTGGAGTGCCCGGGGCAGGGGTCCGTACTTC
.	.	TRBV28	TRBJ1-2	CASSYFARGYGYTF	TGTGCCAGCAGCTACTTTGCCAGGGGCTATGGCTACACCTTC
.	.	TRBV6-2/TRBV6-3	TRBJ2-1	CASSLTRGEQFF	TGTGCCAGCAGCCTCACCCGGGGGGAGCAGTTCTTC
TRBD1	.	TRBV6-5	TRBJ2-7	CASRTPGQGHYEQYF	TGTGCCAGCAGAACTCCGGGACAGGGGCACTACGAGCAGTACTTC
.	few	TRBV30	TRBJ1-1	CAWSVWGPPDRTEAFF	TGTGCCTGGAGTGTATGGGGCCCACCCGATCGCACTGAAGCTTTCTTT
TRBD1	once	TRBV28	TRBJ1-3	CASSENRGQGNTIYF	TGTGCCAGCAGTGAAAACAGGGGGCAGGGAAACACCATATATTTT
TRBD1	.	TRBV5-3	TRBJ1-6	CARSNPGGINSPLHF	TGTGCCAGAAGCAACCCAGGGGGGATAAACTCACCCCTCCACTTT
.	.	TRBV30	TRBJ1-1	CAWIPGGFF	TGTGCCTGGATACCGGGGGGTTTCTTT
TRBD1	.	TRBV5-1	TRBJ1-5	CASSLESTGSNQPQHF	TGCGCCAGCAGCTTGGAATCGACAGGGAGCAATCAGCCCCAGCATTTT
.	.	TRBV5-1	TRBJ2-5	CASSLGEGQETQYF	TGCGCCAGCAGCTTAGGCGAGGGCCAAGAGACCCAGTACTTC
.	.	TRBV27	TRBJ1-1	CASSFRDTTLGAFF	TGTGCCAGCAGTTTCCGGGACACTACTTTGGGAGCTTTCTTT
.	.	TRBV4-2	TRBJ2-1	CASSQLSGGVYNEQFF	TGTGCCAGCAGCCAACTATCGGGGGGCGTGTACAATGAGCAGTTCTTC
.	.	TRBV21-1	TRBJ1-1	CASSKEQGQVTEAFF	TGTGCCAGCAGCAAAGAGCAGGGGCAGGTCACTGAAGCTTTCTTT
.	once	TRBV3-1/TRBV3-2	TRBJ1-6	CASSQDARGLNSPLHF	TGTGCCAGCAGCCAAGATGCCAGGGGACTAAATTCACCCCTCCACTTT
.	.	TRBV4-3	TRBJ1-3	CASSPSAGNTIYF	TGCGCCAGCAGCCCATCAGCTGGAAACACCATATATTTT
TRBD1	.	TRBV6-5	TRBJ1-4	CASRMDRGSEKLFF	TGTGCCAGCAGAATGGACAGGGGGAGTGAAAAACTGTTTTTT
.	.	TRBV7-9	TRBJ2-6	CASSLSRTRGSEANVLTF	TGTGCCAGCAGCTTAAGTAGGACCAGGGGTTCTGAGGCCAACGTCCTGACTTTC
.	.	TRBV2	TRBJ2-7	CASSEAVGRVLGQYF	TGTGCCAGCAGTGAAGCGGTGGGCAGGGTTTTAGGGCAGTACTTC
TRBD1	once	TRBV6-4	TRBJ1-4	CASTGDRGYEKLFF	TGTGCCAGCACGGGGGACAGGGGTTATGAAAAACTGTTTTTT
.	.	TRBV6-6	TRBJ1-1	CASSRLQQGAEAFF	TGTGCCAGCAGTCGCCTCCAACAGGGCGCTGAAGCTTTCTTT
.	.	TRBV6-1	TRBJ1-1	CASSEYKNTEAFF	TGTGCCAGCAGTGAATACAAGAACACTGAAGCTTTCTTT
.	.	TRBV11-2	TRBJ1-1	CASSFPRGEAFF	TGTGCCAGCAGCTTCCCCAGGGGAGAAGCTTTCTTT
TRBD2	.	TRBV5-4	TRBJ2-1	CASSITSGGSNEQFF	TGTGCCAGCAGCATTACTAGCGGGGGGTCCAATGAGCAGTTCTTC
.	few	TRBV3-1/TRBV3-2	TRBJ2-5	CASSYKETQYF	TGTGCCAGCAGCTACAAAGAGACCCAGTACTTC
TRBD1	many	TRBV7-6	TRBJ1-1	CASSSDGQGMGTEAFF	TGTGCCAGCAGCTCAGATGGACAGGGAATGGGGACTGAAGCTTTCTTT
.	.	TRBV2	TRBJ1-2	CASSGRYGYTF	TGTGCCAGCAGTGGTCGGTATGGCTACACCTTC
TRBD1	.	TRBV6-2/TRBV6-3	TRBJ1-2	CASSRAGTGTGGYTF	TGTGCCAGCAGTCGTGCCGGGACAGGGACGGGGGGCTACACCTTC
TRBD1	.	TRBV18	TRBJ1-1	CASSPTAGGTEAFF	TGTGCCAGCTCACCAACGGCAGGGGGCACTGAAGCTTTCTTT
.	.	TRBV7-2	TRBJ1-1	CASSLGPPTPLGQTEAFF	TGTGCCAGCAGCTTAGGTCCCCCAACCCCACTCGGACAAACTGAAGCTTTCTTT
.	.	TRBV6-1	TRBJ1-1	CASSEHRVGTEAFF	TGTGCCAGCAGTGAACACAGGGTAGGCACTGAAGCTTTCTTT
TRBD1	.	TRBV28	TRBJ1-6	CASDRGLGSPLHF	TGTGCCAGCGACAGGGGGTTGGGATCACCCCTCCACTTT
TRBD2	.	TRBV9	TRBJ2-2	CASTVRGDSNTGELFF	TGTGCCAGCACTGTCCGGGGGGACTCGAACACCGGGGAGCTGTTTTTT
.	.	TRBV7-9	TRBJ1-1	CASSLRAGVYTEAFF	TGTGCCAGCAGCTTAAGGGCAGGGGTTTACACTGAAGCTTTCTTT
TRBD1	.	TRBV2	TRBJ1-1	CAILPGDRGNTEAFF	TGTGCCATCTTGCCCGGGGACAGGGGAAACACTGAAGCTTTCTTT
.	.	TRBV7-9	TRBJ1-4	CASSPGNEKLFF	TGTGCCAGCAGCCCTGGCAATGAAAAACTGTTTTTT
.	.	TRBV12-3/TRBV12-4	TRBJ1-6	CASSFSVSPLHF	TGTGCCAGCAGTTTCTCCGTTTCACCCCTCCACTTT
TRBD1	.	TRBV9	TRBJ1-2	CASSVDGGGGYTF	TGTGCCAGCAGCGTAGACGGAGGGGGCGGCTACACCTTC
TRBD1	.	TRBV5-6	TRBJ1-5	CASSLGDRENQPQHF	TGTGCCAGCAGCTTGGGGGACAGGGAAAATCAGCCCCAGCATTTT
TRBD1	.	TRBV19	TRBJ1-2	CASSVDRDRGYGYTF	TGTGCCAGTAGTGTGGACCGGGACAGGGGCTATGGCTACACCTTC
TRBD1	.	TRBV23-1	TRBJ2-7	CASTQGQGKKEQYF	TGCGCCAGCACCCAAGGACAGGGTAAGAAAGAGCAGTACTTC
TRBD1	.	TRBV5-4	TRBJ1-2	CASSLVTGEGYTF	TGTGCCAGCAGCTTGGTCACAGGGGAGGGCTACACCTTC
.	.	TRBV7-3	TRBJ2-3	CASSTLIRSHTDTQYF	TGTGCCAGCAGCACCCTTATACGGTCCCACACAGATACGCAGTATTTT
TRBD1	once	TRBV7-2	TRBJ1-1	CASSPWDRLDTEAFF	TGTGCCAGCAGCCCATGGGACAGACTCGACACTGAAGCTTTCTTT
.	.	TRBV4-1	TRBJ1-3	CASSQDPMGRGNTIYF	TGCGCCAGCAGCCAAGACCCCATGGGGCGCGGAAACACCATATATTTT
TRBD1	.	TRBV5-1	TRBJ1-2	CASSPGTGPYGYTF	TGCGCCAGCAGCCCTGGGACAGGGCCCTATGGCTACACCTTC
.	.	TRBV18	TRBJ1-6	CASSPPRQSYSPLHF	TGTGCCAGCTCACCACCGAGGCAGTCCTATTCACCCCTCCACTTT
TRBD1	.	TRBV5-1	TRBJ1-2	CASSLTGGSGYTF	TGCGCCAGCAGCCTGACAGGGGGCAGTGGCTACACCTTC
.	.	TRBV30	TRBJ1-6	CAWRLSRQTYSPLHF	TGTGCCTGGAGACTTTCGAGACAGACCTATTCACCCCTCCACTTT
.	once	TRBV9	TRBJ2-3	CASSVADRPDTQYF	TGTGCCAGCAGCGTAGCCGACAGGCCAGATACGCAGTATTTT
.	.	TRBV9	TRBJ1-4	CASNPTGNEDEKLFF	TGTGCCAGCAACCCCACAGGGAATGAGGATGAAAAACTGTTTTTT
TRBD2	.	TRBV7-2	TRBJ2-5	CASSPGLAGGKETQYF	TGTGCCAGCAGCCCCGGACTAGCGGGGGGGAAAGAGACCCAGTACTTC
TRBD1	.	TRBV9	TRBJ2-4	CASSTGGGDIQYF	TGTGCCAGCAGTACAGGGGGCGGTGACATTCAGTACTTC
.	.	TRBV3-1/TRBV3-2	TRBJ2-7	CASSQDQVSYEQYF	TGTGCCAGCAGCCAAGATCAGGTCTCCTACGAGCAGTACTTC
.	once	TRBV18	TRBJ1-4	CASTDRRLTTNEKLFF	TGTGCCAGCACAGACAGGAGACTTACAACTAATGAAAAACTGTTTTTT
.	.	TRBV3-1/TRBV3-2	TRBJ1-4	CASSQDAGRSPSNEKLFF	TGTGCCAGCAGCCAAGATGCTGGCAGATCACCTTCTAATGAAAAACTGTTTTTT
TRBD2	.	TRBV30	TRBJ2-7	CAWGTGTRDEQYF	TGTGCCTGGGGAACAGGGACTAGGGACGAGCAGTACTTC
TRBD1	.	TRBV7-2	TRBJ1-1	CASSSLDRVGVAFF	TGTGCCAGCAGCTCCCTCGACAGGGTTGGGGTAGCTTTCTTT
TRBD1	few	TRBV5-1	TRBJ1-6	CASSSDRGRSPLHF	TGCGCCAGCAGCTCGGACAGGGGGCGGTCACCCCTCCACTTT
.	.	TRBV12-3/TRBV12-4	TRBJ1-5	CASSFVQGQPQHF	TGTGCCAGCAGTTTCGTGCAGGGCCAGCCCCAGCATTTT
.	.	TRBV19	TRBJ2-7	CASSRAPGRGGPYEQYF	TGTGCCAGTAGTAGGGCCCCGGGGCGCGGAGGGCCTTACGAGCAGTACTTC